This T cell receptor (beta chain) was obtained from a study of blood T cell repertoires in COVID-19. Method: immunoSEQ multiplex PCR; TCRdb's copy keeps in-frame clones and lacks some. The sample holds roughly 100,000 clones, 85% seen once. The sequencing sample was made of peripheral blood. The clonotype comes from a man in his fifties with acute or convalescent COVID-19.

Here the CDR3 reads CASSESGRTNSPLHF. The CDR3 DNA is TGCGCCAGCAGTGAGTCAGGACGGACAAATTCACCCCTCCACTTT. V and J are TRBV10-2 and TRBJ1-6; tentatively, D is TRBD1 (5 bases). The CDR3 totals 15 residues. With 0 bases removed from V and 7 bases from J, the gap between germline ends came to 10 bases. In germline, CDR1 is WSHSY, CDR2 SAAADI.